These T cell receptor beta chains were read from a single sample in a study of control samples from healthy donors and cancer patients. Profiling relied on immunoSEQ multiplex PCR, and the TCRdb table lists in-frame clones only, not all of them. The data hold 250,000 to 300,000 clones, with over 70% observed a single time. Material for sequencing was PBMCs. Source of these receptors: a woman aged 55-70 years with lung cancer. Both conserved end residues are part of each CDR3. The D gene is left open where the match is weak. Clone size is given for some rows only: seen once, a few or many times, or a class if the clone is expanded.

cdr3_aa,cdr3_nt,d_call,clone_size,j_call,v_call
CASSAHYEAFF,TGTGCCAGCAGCGCACACTATGAAGCTTTCTTT,NA,NA,TRBJ1-1,TRBV2
CASSQGYEQYF,TGTGCCAGCAGCCAAGGCTACGAGCAGTACTTC,NA,NA,TRBJ2-7,TRBV14
CASTGTSGRPYNEQFF,TGTGCCAGTACTGGGACTAGCGGGAGACCCTACAATGAGCAGTTCTTC,TRBD2,NA,TRBJ2-1,TRBV19
CATSRDGLHHNEQFF,TGTGCCACCAGCAGAGACGGACTACACCACAATGAGCAGTTCTTC,NA,once,TRBJ2-1,TRBV15
CASSLTSGTVEQYF,TGCGCCAGCAGCTTGACTAGCGGGACGGTCGAGCAGTACTTC,TRBD2,NA,TRBJ2-7,TRBV5-1
CASSPRWGQGLNEQFF,TGTGCCAGCAGCCCCAGATGGGGACAGGGGCTCAATGAGCAGTTCTTC,TRBD1,NA,TRBJ2-1,TRBV9
CASTPLPGARTEAFF,TGTGCCAGCACCCCCCTCCCGGGGGCGCGTACTGAAGCTTTCTTT,NA,NA,TRBJ1-1,TRBV13
CASSRTYLPGYEQYF,TGTGCCAGCAGTCGTACTTACCTACCCGGCTACGAGCAGTACTTC,NA,NA,TRBJ2-7,TRBV6-5
CASSGRDRKFHF,TGTGCCAGCAGTGGCCGGGACAGAAAATTCCACTTT,TRBD1,NA,TRBJ1-6,TRBV25-1
CASSPRDRGNTEAFF,TGTGCCAGCAGCCCCCGGGACAGGGGGAACACTGAAGCTTTCTTT,TRBD1,few,TRBJ1-1,TRBV6-5
CASSEVQHKNSPLHF,TGTGCCAGCAGTGAAGTTCAACACAAAAATTCACCCCTCCACTTT,NA,NA,TRBJ1-6,TRBV6-1
CASSLPLGPNTEAFF,TGTGCCAGCAGCTTACCGCTCGGACCGAACACTGAAGCTTTCTTT,NA,NA,TRBJ1-1,TRBV11-2
CASSLAGGQSTGELFF,TGCGCCAGCAGCCTAGCGGGGGGACAGTCCACCGGGGAGCTGTTTTTT,TRBD2,NA,TRBJ2-2,TRBV5-1
CASSVARGGTEAFF,TGTGCCAGCAGCGTAGCCAGGGGAGGGACTGAAGCTTTCTTT,NA,NA,TRBJ1-1,TRBV9
CASSPTGTSTYEQYF,TGTGCCAGCAGCCCAACCGGGACGTCAACCTACGAGCAGTACTTC,NA,NA,TRBJ2-7,TRBV3-1/TRBV3-2
CSGPWADTQYF,TGCAGTGGTCCCTGGGCCGATACGCAGTATTTT,NA,NA,TRBJ2-3,TRBV20-1
CASSPGQINSPLHF,TGTGCCAGCAGCCCGGGACAGATCAATTCACCCCTCCACTTT,TRBD1,NA,TRBJ1-6,TRBV3-1/TRBV3-2
CASSQPPGTELYEQYF,TGCGCCAGCAGCCAACCTCCGGGGACCGAACTCTACGAGCAGTACTTC,NA,NA,TRBJ2-7,TRBV4-1
CASSPSPDSRNYGYTF,TGCGCCAGCAGCCCCAGTCCGGACAGCAGGAACTATGGCTACACCTTC,NA,few,TRBJ1-2,TRBV5-1
CATRAESSYEQYF,TGTGCCACCCGAGCAGAGTCCTCCTACGAGCAGTACTTC,NA,few,TRBJ2-7,TRBV6-5
CASSANRGNEKLFF,TGTGCCAGCAGTGCTAACAGGGGAAATGAAAAACTGTTTTTT,TRBD1,NA,TRBJ1-4,TRBV2
CASTMSGMVQPQHF,TGTGCCAGTACTATGAGCGGGATGGTCCAGCCCCAGCATTTT,NA,few,TRBJ1-5,TRBV19
CASSLQITGELFF,TGTGCCAGCAGCTTGCAGATTACCGGGGAGCTGTTTTTT,NA,NA,TRBJ2-2,TRBV7-2
CAWSGGRNQPQHF,TGTGCCTGGAGCGGGGGTCGCAATCAGCCCCAGCATTTT,NA,few,TRBJ1-5,TRBV30
CASTTDQPQHF,TGTGCCAGCACCACAGATCAACCCCAGCATTTT,NA,few,TRBJ1-5,TRBV27
CASSLQGTGNSPLHF,TGTGCCAGCAGCTTGCAGGGGACAGGGAATTCACCCCTCCACTTT,TRBD1,NA,TRBJ1-6,TRBV7-9
CASSRGVNTEAFF,TGTGCCAGCAGCCGCGGGGTAAACACTGAAGCTTTCTTT,NA,NA,TRBJ1-1,TRBV6-4
CASSLGLARINEQFF,TGTGCCAGCAGCTTGGGACTAGCAAGGATCAATGAGCAGTTCTTC,TRBD2,NA,TRBJ2-1,TRBV5-4
CASSFDSYNEQFF,TGTGCCAGCAGTTTCGACTCCTACAATGAGCAGTTCTTC,NA,NA,TRBJ2-1,TRBV12-3/TRBV12-4
CAISPSEDTEAFF,TGTGCCATCAGTCCCTCAGAGGACACTGAAGCTTTCTTT,NA,NA,TRBJ1-1,TRBV10-3
CASSLAGGLLSYEQYF,TGTGCCAGCAGTTTGGCAGGGGGGCTTTTATCCTACGAGCAGTACTTC,NA,NA,TRBJ2-7,TRBV28
CASSLKTGGLTDTQYF,TGTGCCAGCAGCCTGAAGACAGGGGGCTTGACAGATACGCAGTATTTT,TRBD1,NA,TRBJ2-3,TRBV5-6
CSASVGLGTDTQYF,TGCAGTGCTAGTGTGGGACTAGGCACAGATACGCAGTATTTT,TRBD2,NA,TRBJ2-3,TRBV20-1
CATSGRGSSYNEQFF,TGTGCCACCAGTGGACGCGGGAGCTCCTACAATGAGCAGTTCTTC,TRBD2,few,TRBJ2-1,TRBV24-1
CASSLLRGGVQETQYF,TGTGCCAGCAGCCTTCTCAGGGGGGGGGTTCAAGAGACCCAGTACTTC,NA,once,TRBJ2-5,TRBV3-1/TRBV3-2
CASSRGLYGNTIYF,TGTGCCAGCAGCCGGGGGCTTTACGGAAACACCATATATTTT,NA,NA,TRBJ1-3,TRBV14
CASSLATGQAHTGELFF,TGCGCCAGCAGCTTGGCCACGGGACAGGCACATACCGGGGAGCTGTTTTTT,TRBD1,NA,TRBJ2-2,TRBV5-1
CASSSPAGSEQYF,TGTGCCAGCAGCTCCCCCGCAGGTTCCGAGCAGTACTTC,NA,NA,TRBJ2-7,TRBV5-4
CASSVDAGVATQYF,TGTGCCAGCAGCGTAGATGCAGGGGTTGCGACCCAGTACTTC,NA,NA,TRBJ2-5,TRBV9
CASSRADPHNEQFF,TGTGCCAGCAGCCGCGCGGACCCCCACAATGAGCAGTTCTTC,NA,NA,TRBJ2-1,TRBV3-1/TRBV3-2
CASSEGLNYGYTF,TGTGCCAGCTCGGAGGGATTAAACTATGGCTACACCTTC,NA,NA,TRBJ1-2,TRBV5-4
CASSLHRDAEAFF,TGTGCCAGCAGTTTGCACAGGGACGCTGAAGCTTTCTTT,NA,NA,TRBJ1-1,TRBV12-3/TRBV12-4
CASSVASGWGPQHF,TGTGCCAGCAGCGTAGCGTCCGGGTGGGGGCCCCAGCATTTT,NA,NA,TRBJ1-5,TRBV9
CASSLGDSADQPQHF,TGCGCCAGCAGCTTGGGGGACAGCGCTGATCAGCCCCAGCATTTT,TRBD1,NA,TRBJ1-5,TRBV5-1
CASSIDPGGTDTQYF,TGTGCCAGTAGTATAGATCCAGGGGGTACAGATACGCAGTATTTT,TRBD1,NA,TRBJ2-3,TRBV19
CASSLTWDRGTGELFF,TGTGCCAGCAGCTTAACCTGGGACAGGGGCACCGGGGAGCTGTTTTTT,TRBD1,NA,TRBJ2-2,TRBV5-5
CASSTTGSYGYTF,TGTGCCAGCAGCACTACAGGGAGCTATGGCTACACCTTC,NA,NA,TRBJ1-2,TRBV5-4
CASSLPGQGSTDTQYF,TGTGCCAGCAGTTTACCGGGACAGGGGTCCACAGATACGCAGTATTTT,TRBD1,NA,TRBJ2-3,TRBV28
CASSHSGGYYEQYF,TGTGCCAGCAGTCATAGCGGGGGGTACTACGAGCAGTACTTC,TRBD2,NA,TRBJ2-7,TRBV3-1/TRBV3-2
CASSLPGLGETQYF,TGCGCCAGCAGCTTGCCAGGGTTAGGAGAGACCCAGTACTTC,NA,NA,TRBJ2-5,TRBV5-1
CASSFRGEQFF,TGTGCCAGCAGTTTTAGGGGAGAGCAGTTCTTC,NA,NA,TRBJ2-1,TRBV12-3/TRBV12-4
CASSSRDEQFF,TGTGCCAGCAGTTCCCGGGATGAGCAGTTCTTC,NA,NA,TRBJ2-1,TRBV2
CASSSPSAGTEAFF,TGTGCCAGCAGTTCCCCCTCCGCAGGGACTGAAGCTTTCTTT,NA,NA,TRBJ1-1,TRBV27
CASSLIGSGGPYEQYF,TGTGCCAGCAGCTTAATTGGTAGCGGGGGACCCTACGAGCAGTACTTC,TRBD2,once,TRBJ2-7,TRBV7-2
CASSFWGTGNTIYF,TGCGCCAGCAGCTTTTGGGGTACTGGAAACACCATATATTTT,NA,NA,TRBJ1-3,TRBV5-1
CASSLWQNDEQYF,TGCGCCAGCAGCTTATGGCAGAACGACGAGCAGTACTTC,NA,once,TRBJ2-7,TRBV5-1
CASSLGFLNTEAFF,TGTGCCAGCAGTCTGGGATTCTTGAACACTGAAGCTTTCTTT,NA,NA,TRBJ1-1,TRBV28
CATSRDRTKGYTF,TGTGCCACCTCCCGGGACAGAACAAAAGGCTACACCTTC,TRBD1,NA,TRBJ1-2,TRBV15
CASSDGRHYGYTF,TGCGCCAGCAGTGACGGCCGCCATTATGGCTACACCTTC,NA,NA,TRBJ1-2,TRBV10-1